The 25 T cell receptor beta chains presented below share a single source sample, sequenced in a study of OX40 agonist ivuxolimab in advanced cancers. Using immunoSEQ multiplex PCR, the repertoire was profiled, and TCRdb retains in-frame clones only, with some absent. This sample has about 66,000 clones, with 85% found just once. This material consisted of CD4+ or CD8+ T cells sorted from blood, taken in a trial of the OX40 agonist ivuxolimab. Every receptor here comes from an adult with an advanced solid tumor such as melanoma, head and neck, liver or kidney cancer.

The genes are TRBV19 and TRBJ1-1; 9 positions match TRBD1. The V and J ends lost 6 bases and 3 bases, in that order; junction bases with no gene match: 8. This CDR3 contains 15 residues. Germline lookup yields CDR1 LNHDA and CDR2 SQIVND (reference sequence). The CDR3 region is CASRPLRDRDTEAFF. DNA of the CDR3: TGTGCCAGTAGGCCCCTCCGGGACAGGGACACTGAAGCTTTCTTT.

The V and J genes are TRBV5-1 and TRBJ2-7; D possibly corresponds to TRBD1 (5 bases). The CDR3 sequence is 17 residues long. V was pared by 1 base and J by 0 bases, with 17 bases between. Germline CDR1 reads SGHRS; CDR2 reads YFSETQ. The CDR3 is CASSLRVVDDSSYEQYF. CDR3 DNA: TGCGCCAGCAGCTTGAGGGTGGTGGACGACAGCTCCTACGAGCAGTACTTC.

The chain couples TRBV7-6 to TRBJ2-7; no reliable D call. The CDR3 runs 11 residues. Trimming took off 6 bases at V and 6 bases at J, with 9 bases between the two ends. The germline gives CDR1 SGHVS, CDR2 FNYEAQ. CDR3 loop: CASRQMGEQYF. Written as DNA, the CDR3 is TGTGCCAGCAGGCAGATGGGCGAGCAGTACTTC.

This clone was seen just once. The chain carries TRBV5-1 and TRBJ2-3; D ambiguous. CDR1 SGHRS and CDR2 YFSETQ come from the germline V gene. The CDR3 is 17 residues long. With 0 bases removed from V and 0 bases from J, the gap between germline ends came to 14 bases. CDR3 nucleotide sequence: TGCGCCAGCAGCTTGGTGGTCTCGCGACCTAGCACAGATACGCAGTATTTT. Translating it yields CASSLVVSRPSTDTQYF.

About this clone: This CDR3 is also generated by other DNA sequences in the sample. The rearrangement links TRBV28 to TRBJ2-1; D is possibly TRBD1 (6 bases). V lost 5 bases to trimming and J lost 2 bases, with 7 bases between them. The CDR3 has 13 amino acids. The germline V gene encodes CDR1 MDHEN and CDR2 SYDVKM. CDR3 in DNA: TGTGCCAGCAGTCGGGACACCTACAATGAGCAGTTCTTC. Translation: CASSRDTYNEQFF.

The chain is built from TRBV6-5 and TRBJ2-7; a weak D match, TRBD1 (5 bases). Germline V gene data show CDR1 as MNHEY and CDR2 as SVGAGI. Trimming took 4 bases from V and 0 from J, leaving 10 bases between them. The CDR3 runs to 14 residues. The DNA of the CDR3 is TGTGCCAGCAGTTCCCACAGGCTCTCCTACGAGCAGTACTTC. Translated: CASSSHRLSYEQYF.

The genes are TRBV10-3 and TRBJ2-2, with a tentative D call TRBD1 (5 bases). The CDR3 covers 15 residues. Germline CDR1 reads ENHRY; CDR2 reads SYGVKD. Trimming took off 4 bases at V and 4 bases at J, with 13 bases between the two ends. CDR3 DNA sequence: TGTGCCATCAGTGGATTGGGGCAGGGCACCGGGGAGCTGTTTTTT. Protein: CAISGLGQGTGELFF.

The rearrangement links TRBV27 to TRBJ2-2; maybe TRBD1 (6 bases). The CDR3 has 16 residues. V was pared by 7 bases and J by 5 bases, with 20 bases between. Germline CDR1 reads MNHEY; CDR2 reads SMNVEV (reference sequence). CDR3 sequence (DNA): TGTGCCAGCACTGGCGGGCAGGGGTCCGAAACCGGGGAGCTGTTTTTT. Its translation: CASTGGQGSETGELFF.

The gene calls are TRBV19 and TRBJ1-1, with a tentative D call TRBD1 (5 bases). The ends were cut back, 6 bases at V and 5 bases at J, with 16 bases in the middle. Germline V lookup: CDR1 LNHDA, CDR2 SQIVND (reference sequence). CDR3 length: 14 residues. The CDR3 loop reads CASRAGPKGTEAFF. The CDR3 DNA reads TGTGCCAGTAGAGCAGGTCCAAAGGGGACTGAAGCTTTCTTT.

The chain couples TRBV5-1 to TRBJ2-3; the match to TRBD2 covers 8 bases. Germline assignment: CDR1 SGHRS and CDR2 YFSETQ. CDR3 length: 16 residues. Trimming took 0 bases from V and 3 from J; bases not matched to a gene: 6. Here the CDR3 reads CASSLAWGLGTDTQYF. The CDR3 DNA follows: TGCGCCAGCAGCTTGGCTTGGGGACTAGGAACAGATACGCAGTATTTT.

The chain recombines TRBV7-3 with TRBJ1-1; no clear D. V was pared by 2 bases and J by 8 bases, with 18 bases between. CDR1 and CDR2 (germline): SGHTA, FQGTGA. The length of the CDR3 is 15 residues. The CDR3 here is CASSLQLVISQEAFF. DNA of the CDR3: TGTGCCAGCAGCTTACAGCTTGTAATAAGCCAAGAAGCTTTCTTT. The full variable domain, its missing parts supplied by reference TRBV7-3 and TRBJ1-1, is GAGVSQTPSNKVTEKGKYVELRCDPISGHTALYWYRQSLGQGPEFLIYFQGTGAADDSGLPNDRFFAVRPEGSVSTLKIQRTERGDSAVYLCASSLQLVISQEAFFGQGTRLTVV.

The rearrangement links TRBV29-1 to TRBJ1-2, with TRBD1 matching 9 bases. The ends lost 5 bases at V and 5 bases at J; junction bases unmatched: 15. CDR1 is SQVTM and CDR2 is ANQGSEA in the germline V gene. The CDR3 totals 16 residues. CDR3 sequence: CSVRPLQGAGAYGYTF. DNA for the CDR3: TGCAGCGTTCGCCCATTACAGGGGGCGGGGGCGTATGGCTACACCTTC.

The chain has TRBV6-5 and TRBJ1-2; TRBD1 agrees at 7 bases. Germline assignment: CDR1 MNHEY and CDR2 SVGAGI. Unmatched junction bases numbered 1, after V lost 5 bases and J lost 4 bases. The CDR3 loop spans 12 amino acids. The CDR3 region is CASSRDSYGYTF. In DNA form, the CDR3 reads TGTGCCAGCAGTAGGGACAGCTATGGCTACACCTTC.

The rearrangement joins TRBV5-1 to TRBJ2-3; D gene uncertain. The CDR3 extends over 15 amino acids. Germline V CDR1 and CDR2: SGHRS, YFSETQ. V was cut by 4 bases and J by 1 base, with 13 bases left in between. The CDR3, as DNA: TGCGCCAGCAGCAGCGACCCCAGAGGCACAGATACGCAGTATTTT. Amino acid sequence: CASSSDPRGTDTQYF.

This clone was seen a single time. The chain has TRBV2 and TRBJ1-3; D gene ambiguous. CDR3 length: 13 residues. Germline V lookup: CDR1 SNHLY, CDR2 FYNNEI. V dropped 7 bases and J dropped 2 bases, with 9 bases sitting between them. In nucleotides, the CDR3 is TGTGCCAGCATGAGGGAAGCTGGAAACACCATATATTTT. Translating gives CASMREAGNTIYF.

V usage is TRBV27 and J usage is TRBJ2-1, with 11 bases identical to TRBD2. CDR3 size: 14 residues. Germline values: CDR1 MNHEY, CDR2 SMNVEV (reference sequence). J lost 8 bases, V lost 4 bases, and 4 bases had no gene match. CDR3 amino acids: CASSSVAGGHEQFF. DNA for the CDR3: TGTGCCAGCAGTTCCGTAGCGGGGGGGCATGAGCAGTTCTTC.

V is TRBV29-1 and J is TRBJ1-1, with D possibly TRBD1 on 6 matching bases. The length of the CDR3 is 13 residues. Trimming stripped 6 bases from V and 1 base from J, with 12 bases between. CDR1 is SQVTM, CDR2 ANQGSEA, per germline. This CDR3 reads CSVQRTANTEAFF. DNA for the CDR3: TGCAGCGTCCAACGGACAGCGAACACTGAAGCTTTCTTT.

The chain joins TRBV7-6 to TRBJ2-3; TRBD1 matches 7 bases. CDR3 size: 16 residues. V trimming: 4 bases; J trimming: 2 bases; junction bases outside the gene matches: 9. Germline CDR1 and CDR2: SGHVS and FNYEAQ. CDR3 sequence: CASSSRPGQNTDTQYF. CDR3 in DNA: TGTGCCAGCAGCTCCCGCCCGGGACAGAACACAGATACGCAGTATTTT.

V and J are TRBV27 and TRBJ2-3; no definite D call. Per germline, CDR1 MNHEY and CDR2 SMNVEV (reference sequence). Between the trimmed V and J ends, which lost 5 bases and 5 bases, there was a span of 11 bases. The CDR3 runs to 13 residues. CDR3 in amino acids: CASSANKEDTQYF. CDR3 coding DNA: TGTGCCAGCAGTGCCAATAAAGAAGATACGCAGTATTTT.

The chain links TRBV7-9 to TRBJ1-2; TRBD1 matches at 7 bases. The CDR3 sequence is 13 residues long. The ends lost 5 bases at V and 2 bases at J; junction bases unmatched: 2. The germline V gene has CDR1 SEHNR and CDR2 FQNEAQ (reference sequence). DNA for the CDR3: TGTGCCAGCAGCCGGGGACAGAACTATGGCTACACCTTC. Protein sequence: CASSRGQNYGYTF.

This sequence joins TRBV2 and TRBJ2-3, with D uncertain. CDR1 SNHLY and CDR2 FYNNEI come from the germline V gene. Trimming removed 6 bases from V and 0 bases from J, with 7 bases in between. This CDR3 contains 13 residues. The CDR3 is CASRVTSTDTQYF. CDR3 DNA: TGTGCCAGCAGGGTAACTAGCACAGATACGCAGTATTTT.

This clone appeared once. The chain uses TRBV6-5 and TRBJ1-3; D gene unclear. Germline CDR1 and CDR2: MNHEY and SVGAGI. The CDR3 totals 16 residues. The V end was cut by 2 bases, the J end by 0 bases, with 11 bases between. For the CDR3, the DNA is TGTGCCAGCAGTTACGGGGTGACTTTCTCTGGAAACACCATATATTTT. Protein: CASSYGVTFSGNTIYF.

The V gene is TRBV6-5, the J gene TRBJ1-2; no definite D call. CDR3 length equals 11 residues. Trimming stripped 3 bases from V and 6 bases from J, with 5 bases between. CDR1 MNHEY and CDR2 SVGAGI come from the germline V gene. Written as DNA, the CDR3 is TGTGCCAGCAGTTATGGGAATGGCTACACCTTC. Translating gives CASSYGNGYTF.

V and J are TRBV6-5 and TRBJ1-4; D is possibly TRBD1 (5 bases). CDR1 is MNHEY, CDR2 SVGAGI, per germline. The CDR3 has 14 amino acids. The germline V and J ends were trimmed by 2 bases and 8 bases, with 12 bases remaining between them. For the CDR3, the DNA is TGTGCCAGCAGTTACGCTGGGGGGGACGAAAAACTGTTTTTT. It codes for CASSYAGGDEKLFF.

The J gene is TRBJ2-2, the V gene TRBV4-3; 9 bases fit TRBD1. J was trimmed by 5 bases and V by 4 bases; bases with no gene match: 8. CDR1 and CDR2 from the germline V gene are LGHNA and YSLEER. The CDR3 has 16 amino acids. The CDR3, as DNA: TGCGCCAGCAGCCTTACCTCGACAGGGGGGACCGGGGAGCTGTTTTTT. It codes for CASSLTSTGGTGELFF.